Below, one T cell receptor (beta chain) is given with its context. The target antigen is unknown. Amplification of TCR alpha and beta CDR3 regions from RNA used iRepertoire nested multiplex PCR. A single record per CDR3 protein comes from TCRdb applying MiXCR to the multiplex PCR reads. Found here are around 170,000 distinct CDR3 sequences, roughly two fifths of them singletons; the top ten hold around 5.3%. The data derive from a study of glioma-infiltrating T cells. Whole-study results and caveats: Tissue-blood divergence was below expectation in non-neoplastic patients, above in gliomas.

Germline CDR1 reads LNHDA; CDR2 reads SQIVND (reference sequence). The CDR3 covers 16 residues. Between the trimmed V and J ends, which lost 0 bases and 0 bases, there was a span of 11 bases. The chain combines TRBV19 with TRBJ1-1; D perhaps matches TRBD1 (5 bases). The clonotype comes from a human donor with low-grade glioma or glioblastoma, undergoing nonglioma brain surgery, or in good health (not recorded which). The sample comprised glioma tissue, nonneoplastic brain tissue, or PBMCs (not recorded which). CDR3 residues: CASSIDPRQMNTEAFF. The CDR3 DNA sequence: TGTGCCAGTAGTATAGATCCGAGACAGATGAACACTGAAGCTTTCTTT.